Each of the 13 T cell receptor beta chains below was sequenced from the same sample in a study of blood T cell repertoires in COVID-19. Using immunoSEQ multiplex PCR, the repertoire was profiled, and TCRdb retains in-frame clones only, with some absent. The sample lists 100,000 to 110,000 clones, approximately 80% seen once, with about an eighth in the top ten. Sequencing was done on a sample of peripheral blood. These receptors were collected from a man in his forties or fifties with active or convalescent COVID-19.

The rearrangement links TRBV7-2 to TRBJ2-5; 7 bases agree with TRBD1. Germline CDR1 and CDR2: SGHTA and FQGNSA. This CDR3 is 14 amino acids long. The trim removed 8 bases at V and 2 bases at J, leaving 8 bases unmatched. This chain's CDR3 is CASGTRDRQETQYF. In DNA form, the CDR3 reads TGTGCCAGCGGAACGAGGGACAGACAAGAGACCCAGTACTTC.

The chain employs TRBV5-6 and TRBJ2-3; 7 bases fit TRBD1. With 5 bases clipped from V and 4 bases from J, the junction kept 7 bases outside the gene matches. The CDR3 contains 14 residues. Per the germline V gene, CDR1 is SGHDT and CDR2 is YYEEEE. The CDR3 DNA follows: TGTGCCAGCAGTTCTCGACAGGGCGCAGATACGCAGTATTTT. Its protein is CASSSRQGADTQYF.

This clone has a handful of counts. The J gene is TRBJ2-1, the V gene TRBV27, with no clear D. The CDR3 is made up of 12 amino acids. From germline, CDR1 is MNHEY and CDR2 SMNVEV (reference sequence). The V gene lost 5 bases and the J gene lost 10 bases, with 12 bases spanning the gap. CDR3 bases: TGTGCCAGCAGTGAGAGGCGGCAGGAGCAGTTCTTC. Translating it yields CASSERRQEQFF.

The V gene is TRBV7-3, the J gene TRBJ2-1; 14 nucleotides agree with TRBD2. J gave up 10 bases and V 2 bases, and 7 bases lay outside the gene matches. The germline V gene encodes CDR1 SGHTA and CDR2 FQGTGA. The CDR3 totals 16 residues. CDR3: CASSLLGTSGSREQFF. The CDR3 nucleotides are TGTGCCAGCAGCTTATTGGGGACTAGCGGGAGTAGGGAGCAGTTCTTC.

The rearrangement links TRBV28 to TRBJ2-3; no definite D call. Germline CDR1 and CDR2: MDHEN and SYDVKM. Trimming took off 1 base at V and 3 bases at J, with 11 bases between the two ends. The CDR3 length is 15 residues. CDR3 sequence (DNA): TGTGCCAGCAGTTTATACAAAGACTTTACAGATACGCAGTATTTT. It codes for CASSLYKDFTDTQYF.

The V and J genes are TRBV5-6 and TRBJ2-1, with D possibly matching TRBD2 (5 bases). Germline lookup yields CDR1 SGHDT and CDR2 YYEEEE. V lost 3 bases, J lost 4 bases, and 11 bases lay in between. This CDR3 is built from 14 residues. The CDR3, as DNA: TGTGCCAGCAGCTCGGGGTACGGATACAATGAGCAGTTCTTC. Protein: CASSSGYGYNEQFF.

The gene calls are TRBV25-1 and TRBJ2-5; a weak D match, TRBD1 (5 bases). This CDR3 spans 14 amino acids. CDR1 is MGHDK, CDR2 SYGVNS, per germline. V dropped 3 bases and J dropped 3 bases, with 11 bases sitting between them. CDR3 coding DNA: TGTGCCAGCAGTGAGACAGAAAGGAAAGAGACCCAGTACTTC. This sequence encodes CASSETERKETQYF. The full variable domain, with the rest looked up from reference TRBV25-1 and TRBJ2-5, is EADIYQTPRYLVIGTGKKITLECSQTMGHDKMYWYQQDPGMELHLIHYSYGVNSTEKGDLSSESTVSRIRTEHFPLTLESARPSHTSQYLCASSETERKETQYFGPGTRLLVL.

The chain employs TRBV4-1 and TRBJ2-3, with 9 bases lining up with TRBD2. V was clipped by 0 bases and J by 8 bases; unmatched bases: 6. The CDR3 is 15 amino acids. Per germline, CDR1 MGHRA and CDR2 YSYEKL. The CDR3 is CASSQDAGGVGTQYF. CDR3 coding DNA: TGCGCCAGCAGCCAAGACGCGGGGGGGGTCGGTACGCAGTATTTT.

The V call is TRBV5-1, the J call TRBJ2-3, with 8 bases that match TRBD2. The CDR3 extends over 15 amino acids. Germline V gene data show CDR1 as SGHRS and CDR2 as YFSETQ. V lost 4 bases to trimming and J lost 0 bases; unmatched junction nucleotides: 4. CDR3 bases: TGCGCCAGCAGCCCTTCTAGCGGGAGCACAGATACGCAGTATTTT. This encodes CASSPSSGSTDTQYF. The complete variable domain, with remaining parts taken from reference TRBV5-1 and TRBJ2-3, reads KAGVTQTPRYLIKTRGQQVTLSCSPISGHRSVSWYQQTPGQGLQFLFEYFSETQRNKGNFPGRFSGRQFSNSRSEMNVSTLELGDSALYLCASSPSSGSTDTQYFGPGTRLTVL.

This chain connects TRBV7-9 to TRBJ1-2; 11 nucleotides match TRBD1. The CDR3 runs 16 residues. Germline V gives CDR1 SEHNR, CDR2 FQNEAQ (reference sequence). V shed 5 bases, J shed 1 base, and the junction held 6 bases outside the gene matches. The CDR3 DNA reads as TGTGCCAGCAGCGAGTGGACAGGGGGCGTTAACTATGGCTACACCTTC. Its protein product is CASSEWTGGVNYGYTF. Using reference TRBV7-9 and TRBJ1-2 for the parts outside the CDR3, the full variable domain is DTGVSQNPRHKITKRGQNVTFRCDPISEHNRLYWYRQTLGQGPEFLTYFQNEAQLEKSRLLSDRFSAERPKGSFSTLEIQRTEQGDSAMYLCASSEWTGGVNYGYTFGSGTRLTVV.

This clone has just a few counts. V gene TRBV19 combines with J gene TRBJ1-2; D not resolved. The germline V gene encodes CDR1 LNHDA and CDR2 SQIVND (reference sequence). The V end was cut by 6 bases, the J end by 4 bases, with 15 bases between. The length of the CDR3 is 14 residues. CDR3 in DNA: TGTGCCAGTAGCCCTACGTTAACTAGCTATGGCTACACCTTC. Translation: CASSPTLTSYGYTF.

V gene TRBV9 combines with J gene TRBJ2-3; D is perhaps TRBD1 (6 bases). Germline CDR1 reads SGDLS; CDR2 reads YYNGEE. Trimming removed 4 bases from V and 2 bases from J, with 11 bases in between. The CDR3 is 14 residues long. DNA of the CDR3: TGTGCCAGCAGCCAAGTGGGGGCCACAGATACGCAGTATTTT. Its translation: CASSQVGATDTQYF.

The CDR3 DNA sequence: TGTGCCAGCAGCCAGAATAATTCACCCCTCCACTTT. Its translation: CASSQNNSPLHF. The chain recombines TRBV28 with TRBJ1-6; D gene ambiguous. The germline V gene has CDR1 MDHEN and CDR2 SYDVKM. Trimming cost V 6 bases and J 5 bases, with 5 bases left between them. This CDR3 is built from 12 residues.